Included here is one T cell receptor beta chain sequence, with context. This clone was seen once. There is no known antigen for this receptor. No much larger clone exists at a distance of one base, and base qualities are not known. From a lookup of the germline V gene, CDR1 and CDR2 are MRHNA and SNTAGT. The cysteine opens and the phenylalanine closes a CDR3 of 13 amino acids. Only CDR3 DNA remains: 39 bases, in frame from the first base. The V end loses 0 bases and the J end loses 10 bases, and a stretch of 13 bases separates them. The data belong to a study of T cell responses to AZD1222 COVID-19 vaccine (dated by TCRdb to about 2021). With respect to the entire study: AZD1222 recipients whose second dose came at about 4 weeks and those whose second dose came at about 12 weeks were combined into one group, since spike-specific TCR depth and breadth did not differ between the two schedules. A total of approximately 240 trial participants underwent TCR sequencing, of whom under 220 had received two doses of AZD1222 and approximately 25 had received two doses of the MenACWY control vaccine. Trial participants were enrolled by age into subgroups of 18-55, 56-69 and 70-plus years, and approximately 150, 30 and 60 TCR-sequenced participants, respectively, were included in these subgroups.

The time point label for this specimen denotes: baseline before first vaccination. Vaccinee samples were obtained from the UK trials COV001 and COV002, which included a single-blind randomized controlled phase 2/3 trial of AZD1222 (ChAdOx1 nCoV-19) in healthy adults. For TCRbeta chain sequencing, PBMC samples were collected from trial participants at day 0 and at day 28 after the second dose. Results and caveats for the whole study, not just this receptor: Participants were mostly white British and included more females than males, and it was suggested by the authors that clonal diversity may have been underestimated. The vaccine-associated CD4 TCRs covered the entire spike protein, and the dominant responses fell in regions 160-218 and 743-854. Because no day 14 peak-response samples were available, repertoires were characterized only after the peak T cell response. In the small 56-69-year group, the increase in depth fell short of significance, most likely because of low power. Epitopes outside the regions mutated in the B.1.351 and B.1.1.7 variants were reportedly recognized by nearly half of the unique spike-specific TCRs. After two AZD1222 doses, spike-specific TCR breadth and depth were significantly higher than at day 0 and than in MenACWY recipients. Conclusions about previously exposed vaccinees are limited, since just 6 or 7 AZD1222 recipients were seropositive for SARS-CoV-2 at baseline.

The CDR3 regions of human TCRbeta chains were analyzed by immunosequencing. From the authors' description of their analysis: TCRs in the repertoires were compared against a reference library of SARS-CoV-2-specific TCRs that had been generated with the MIRA antigen-specificity platform. Breadth was defined as the fraction of unique TCRs that were SARS-CoV-2-associated, and depth was defined as the fraction of total T cells that were SARS-CoV-2-associated. Using the MIRA data, every spike-specific TCR was mapped to the spike region that the TCR reacted to and assigned to either a CD4 or a CD8 class. Log10-transformed breadth and depth values were compared by one-way ANOVA with Sidak's multiple comparisons tests. TCRdb retrieved this table from immuneACCESS and kept in-frame rearrangements only. Not all clones are present; in checked studies, unresolved V genes account for under half, and no reason is known for the remainder. For V, J and clone size, that table is used; D and trimming come from the DNA. This sample is represented by some 89,000 clones; roughly 87% of them were singletons. Jointly, the top ten make up roughly 2.3% of the sample.

The rearrangement combines TRBV6-4 with TRBJ2-7, and TRBD2 may be the D gene, going by 5 matching bases. The sample in question was peripheral blood, obtained on day 0 of AZD1222 vaccination. This TCR derives from an adult in good health. The DNA reads TGTGCCAGCAGTGACTCTCTAGCTACGAGACAGTACTTC. It is translated as CASSDSLATRQYF.